Sequencing of this TCR beta chain was carried out in a study of blood T cell repertoires in COVID-19. The wider study: The study drew acute and convalescent COVID-19 samples from the United States, Italy and Spain.

Original analysis: Cell counts per sample came from amplifying reference gene primers. Data came from immunoSEQ multiplex PCR; TCRdb stores just in-frame clones and leaves some out. V, J and clone size reflect that table, while D and trimming were determined from the DNA. The table has roughly 300,000 clones, about 88% seen once. Trimming pared 7 bases from V and 4 bases from J, leaving 11 bases between. There are 12 residues in the CDR3. Germline CDR1 LGHNT, CDR2 FRNRAP. The rearrangement links TRBV12-5 to TRBJ2-7, with a weak D call TRBD2 (6 bases). The sequenced sample was PBMCs or T cells enriched from blood (not recorded which). The receptor was derived from a woman aged 25-40 years who had recovered from COVID-19. This chain's CDR3 is CASALGGYEQYF. In nucleotides, the CDR3 is TGTGCTAGTGCTCTAGGAGGGTACGAGCAGTACTTC. The complete variable domain, with remaining parts taken from reference TRBV12-5 and TRBJ2-7, reads DARVTQTPRHKVTEMGQEVTMRCQPILGHNTVFWYRQTMMQGLELLAYFRNRAPLDDSGMPKDRFSAEMPDATLATLKIQPSEPRDSAVYFCASALGGYEQYFGPGTRLTVT.